This T cell receptor beta chain is from a study of OX40 agonist ivuxolimab in advanced cancers. Background on the study: An agonistic human IgG2 monoclonal antibody against OX40 (CD134) was given.

Generated by immunoSEQ multiplex PCR, the TCRdb table keeps only in-frame clones and is missing some. The sample records more than 50,000 clones, approximately 90% being singletons. The clonotype originates from an adult with an advanced solid tumor such as melanoma, head and neck, liver or kidney cancer. This material consisted of CD4+ or CD8+ T cells sorted from blood, taken in a trial of the OX40 agonist ivuxolimab.

The CDR3 loop is CASSTRQSYEQYF. The CDR3 DNA follows: TGTGCCAGCAGCACTAGACAGTCCTACGAGCAGTACTTC. The rearrangement uses TRBV7-6 and TRBJ2-7; perhaps D is TRBD1 or TRBD2 (5 bases each). Looked up from germline, CDR1 is SGHVS and CDR2 is FNYEAQ. Trimming cost V 5 bases and J 1 base, with 9 bases left between them. There are 13 residues in the CDR3. Filled out from reference TRBV7-6 and TRBJ2-7, the complete variable domain reads GAGVSQSPRYKVTKRGQDVALRCDPISGHVSLYWYRQALGQGPEFLTYFNYEAQQDKSGLPNDRFSAERPEGSISTLTIQRTEQRDSAMYRCASSTRQSYEQYFGPGTRLTVT.